These 25 T cell receptor beta chains originate from one sample sequenced in a study of spatial heterogeneity in lung cancer. MiXCR, applied by TCRdb to the 5' RACE reads, yields one record per CDR3 protein. The sample lists about 70,000 distinct CDR3 sequences, approximately 9% occurring once. Sample time point: blood at routine non-recurrence follow-up after resection. Source: PBMCs, taken at follow-up. The source of these receptors is a female donor with early-stage non-small cell lung cancer.

The sample holds many counts of this clonotype. V usage is TRBV2 and J usage is TRBJ1-4; maybe TRBD1 (5 bases). Trimming took off 6 bases at V and 4 bases at J, with 9 bases between the two ends. CDR1 is SNHLY, CDR2 FYNNEI, per germline. The CDR3 contains 13 residues. The CDR3 bases are TGTGCCAGCAGCGGGACCCTTAATGAAAAACTGTTTTTT. Translation gives CASSGTLNEKLFF.

This chain links TRBV10-3 with TRBJ2-2; D remains ambiguous. Germline lookup yields CDR1 ENHRY and CDR2 SYGVKD. The CDR3 extends over 15 amino acids. V dropped 0 bases and J dropped 6 bases, with 11 bases sitting between them. CDR3 coding DNA: TGTGCCATCAGTGAGTCGGGAAAAAGGTCCGGGGAGCTGTTTTTT. Residues: CAISESGKRSGELFF.

The rearrangement joins TRBV24-1 to TRBJ2-2; perhaps TRBD1 as D (6 bases). V was trimmed by 4 bases and J by 0 bases, leaving 17 bases between them. The CDR3 sequence is 18 residues long. The germline gives CDR1 KGHDR, CDR2 SFDVKD. The CDR3, as DNA: TGTGCCACCAGTGACAGCCGGCAGCCAGGGGCGAACACCGGGGAGCTGTTTTTT. It encodes CATSDSRQPGANTGELFF.

This clonotype came up many times. J is TRBJ2-5 and V is TRBV5-1, with a tentative D call TRBD1 (6 bases). This CDR3 is built from 13 residues. Germline CDR1 SGHRS, CDR2 YFSETQ. V was pared by 4 bases and J by 4 bases, with 11 bases between. The CDR3 sequence: CASSQGTTETQYF. The CDR3, as DNA: TGCGCCAGCAGCCAGGGGACCACAGAGACCCAGTACTTC.

There are many counts of this clonotype. The chain recombines TRBV20-1 with TRBJ2-7; D possibly corresponds to TRBD2 (5 bases). The germline V and J ends were trimmed by 5 bases and 3 bases, with 5 bases remaining between them. This CDR3 has 10 amino acids. The germline V gene has CDR1 DFQATT and CDR2 SNEGSKA (reference sequence). The CDR3 protein is CSAGSYEQYF. In DNA, the CDR3 is TGCAGTGCTGGGAGCTACGAGCAGTACTTC.

This clonotype was detected a few times. The chain uses TRBV25-1 and TRBJ2-1; TRBD1 aligns across 7 bases. The germline V gene encodes CDR1 MGHDK and CDR2 SYGVNS. The CDR3 runs 15 residues. V gave up 7 bases and J gave up 7 bases; unmatched junction bases: 13. The CDR3 DNA sequence: TGTGCCAGCACACAAGGGGACAGTCTCTCGAATGAGCAGTTCTTC. Its translation is CASTQGDSLSNEQFF.

V usage is TRBV28 and J usage is TRBJ1-5; no reliable D call. In germline, CDR1 is MDHEN, CDR2 SYDVKM. This CDR3 has 14 residues. V lost 5 bases to trimming and J lost 6 bases, with 14 bases between them. The CDR3 nucleotides are TGTGCCAGCAGTAATGACGGGTTCGGTCAGCCCCAGCATTTT. Protein: CASSNDGFGQPQHF.

The genes are TRBV5-4 and TRBJ2-7; TRBD2 matches 8 bases. There are 14 residues in the CDR3. V gave up 4 bases and J gave up 1 base; unmatched junction bases: 4. The V gene's germline CDR1 is SGHNT and CDR2 YYREEE (reference sequence). CDR3 coding DNA: TGTGCCAGCAGCCCGGGGGGGGGTTCCTACGAGCAGTACTTC. This gives the protein CASSPGGGSYEQYF.

This clonotype was picked up one time. The chain uses TRBV6-4 and TRBJ2-2, with D uncertain. This CDR3 spans 14 amino acids. Germline CDR1 MRHNA, CDR2 SNTAGT. Trimming took 5 bases from V and 3 from J, leaving 10 bases between them. CDR3 loop: CASSTERDTGELFF. The CDR3 DNA reads TGTGCCAGCAGTACCGAAAGAGACACCGGGGAGCTGTTTTTT.

This clonotype was observed many times. The V and J genes are TRBV19 and TRBJ2-5; the D gene is possibly TRBD2 (7 bases). From germline, CDR1 is LNHDA and CDR2 SQIVND (reference sequence). The CDR3 runs 13 residues. Trimming shortened V by 10 bases and J by 4 bases, and 16 bases separated the two germline ends. The CDR3 here is CATTPGGTETQYF. DNA for the CDR3: TGTGCCACTACCCCGGGGGGCACAGAGACCCAGTACTTC.

With regard to this clonotype: Germline is not matched at one junction end, which may reflect a read error. The V gene is TRBV6-5, the J gene TRBJ1-6; D is possibly TRBD1 (5 bases). The CDR3 length is 17 residues. Germline V lookup: CDR1 MNHEY, CDR2 SVGAGI. In DNA, the CDR3 is TGTGCCAGCAGTCACTCGCTTTCCAGGGCGGGAAATTCACCCCTCCACTTT. Protein: CASSHSLSRAGNSPLHF.

This clonotype was counted ten times or more. The chain has TRBV7-9 and TRBJ2-1, with 10 nucleotides matching TRBD2. V was pared by 6 bases and J by 0 bases, with 20 bases of the junction left unmatched. CDR1 SEHNR and CDR2 FQNEAQ come from the germline V gene (reference sequence). The CDR3 length is 21 residues. The CDR3 loop reads CASRNVPISGTSDNSYNEQFF. CDR3 nucleotides: TGTGCCAGCAGGAACGTCCCAATCTCCGGGACTAGCGATAACTCCTACAATGAGCAGTTCTTC.

With regard to this clonotype: Since the CDR3 does not end with the conserved phenylalanine or tryptophan, this likely comes from a read error. The chain couples TRBV9 to TRBJ2-7; D is uncertain. Germline V gene data show CDR1 as SGDLS and CDR2 as YYNGEE. CDR3 size: 12 residues. Trimming took 0 bases from V and 5 from J, leaving 6 bases between them. CDR3 sequence: CASSVEEDEQYI. The CDR3 nucleotides are TGTGCCAGCAGCGTAGAAGAGGACGAGCAGTACATC.

This clonotype was seen repeatedly, ten times or more. V usage is TRBV2 and J usage is TRBJ2-7; no firm D call. Trimming removed 3 bases at V and 0 bases at J, with 9 bases between. This CDR3 is built from 14 residues. Germline V gene sequence: CDR1 SNHLY, CDR2 FYNNEI. DNA for the CDR3: TGTGCCAGCAGTGAGGATAACTTCTCCTACGAGCAGTACTTC. Translation: CASSEDNFSYEQYF.

This clonotype turned up a few times. The chain is built from TRBV7-9 and TRBJ2-7; D is ambiguous. CDR3 length: 11 residues. Trimming left V 4 bases short and J 4 bases short, with 5 bases between. Germline V gene lookup returns CDR1 SEHNR and CDR2 FQNEAQ (reference sequence). The CDR3 nucleotides are TGTGCCAGCAGCTACGAATACGAGCAGTACTTC. It codes for CASSYEYEQYF.

This clonotype occurred many times. This chain connects TRBV4-1 to TRBJ2-1; the match to TRBD2 covers 8 bases. Germline trimming cut 1 base from V and 4 bases from J; bases unmatched to any gene: 6. Germline V gene data show CDR1 as MGHRA and CDR2 as YSYEKL. The CDR3 loop spans 16 amino acids. DNA of the CDR3: TGCGCCAGCAGCCAAGGAGCGGGAGTGTTATACAATGAGCAGTTCTTC. Translating it yields CASSQGAGVLYNEQFF.

This clonotype was counted ten times or more. The genes are TRBV5-5 and TRBJ2-7; 7 bases map to TRBD2. Germline assignment: CDR1 SGHKS and CDR2 YYEKEE (reference sequence). The CDR3 has 16 amino acids. J lost 6 bases, V lost 0 bases, and 12 bases had no gene match. In nucleotides, the CDR3 is TGTGCCAGCAGCTTGGTTGCGGGGGACGGGAGAGGCGAGCAGTACTTC. Encoded protein: CASSLVAGDGRGEQYF. Together with reference TRBV5-5 and TRBJ2-7, the CDR3 gives the full variable domain: DAGVTQSPTHLIKTRGQQVTLRCSPISGHKSVSWYQQVLGQGPQFIFQYYEKEERGRGNFPDRFSARQFPNYSSELNVNALLLGDSALYLCASSLVAGDGRGEQYFGPGTRLTVT.

This clonotype was counted ten times or more. This rearrangement joins TRBV7-9 to TRBJ1-1, with a weak D call TRBD1 (5 bases). Trimming cost V 5 bases and J 0 bases, with 10 bases left between them. This CDR3 has 14 amino acids. The germline V gene encodes CDR1 SEHNR and CDR2 FQNEAQ (reference sequence). The CDR3 DNA reads TGTGCCAGCAGCCTACAGGAGTTGAACACTGAAGCTTTCTTT. Protein: CASSLQELNTEAFF.

The J gene is TRBJ1-2, the V gene TRBV5-1, with D unclear. V was cut by 0 bases and J by 3 bases, with 6 bases left in between. The germline V gene encodes CDR1 SGHRS and CDR2 YFSETQ. The CDR3 has 13 amino acids. The CDR3 coding sequence is TGCGCCAGCAGCTTGGAGTCTTACTATGGCTACACCTTC. Encoded protein: CASSLESYYGYTF.

At least ten counts were recorded for this clonotype. The CDR3 sequence is CASSEGKIDEQFF. DNA of the CDR3: TGTGCCAGCAGTGAGGGTAAAATCGATGAGCAGTTCTTC. This chain links TRBV2 with TRBJ2-1; no clear D. Germline-derived CDR1 and CDR2 are SNHLY and FYNNEI. This CDR3 contains 13 residues. Trimming pared 3 bases from V and 8 bases from J, leaving 11 bases between.

This clonotype has at least ten counts. The CDR3 here is CSARTSADTQYF. The CDR3 coding sequence is TGCAGTGCTAGAACTAGCGCAGATACGCAGTATTTT. This chain connects TRBV20-1 to TRBJ2-3; 7 nucleotides align to TRBD2. Trimming cost V 2 bases and J 4 bases; bases outside gene matches: 0. This CDR3 region has 12 residues. CDR1 is DFQATT, CDR2 SNEGSKA, per germline (reference sequence).

At least ten counts were recorded for this clonotype. The chain combines TRBV5-1 with TRBJ2-3; weak D call: TRBD1 (6 bases). The V end lost 4 bases, the J end lost 1 base, and 16 bases lay between the germline ends. The CDR3 loop spans 16 amino acids. CDR1 and CDR2 from the germline V gene are SGHRS and YFSETQ. The CDR3 sequence is CASSRRSTGGTDTQYF. The CDR3 DNA follows: TGCGCCAGCAGCCGCCGGTCGACAGGAGGCACAGATACGCAGTATTTT.

This clonotype was seen only a few times. V usage is TRBV29-1 and J usage is TRBJ1-1, with 10 bases lining up with TRBD1. This CDR3 contains 13 residues. V dropped 4 bases and J dropped 5; count of bases not matched to a gene: 4. Germline CDR1 SQVTM, CDR2 ANQGSEA. The CDR3 here is CSVVGTGETEAFF. In DNA form, the CDR3 reads TGCAGCGTTGTGGGGACAGGGGAGACTGAAGCTTTCTTT. The variable domain in full, with the rest retrieved from reference TRBV29-1 and TRBJ1-1, is SAVISQKPSRDICQRGTSLTIQCQVDSQVTMMFWYRQQPGQSLTLIATANQGSEATYESGFVIDKFPISRPNLTFSTLTVSNMSPEDSSIYLCSVVGTGETEAFFGQGTRLTVV.

The chain employs TRBV6-2 or TRBV6-3 and TRBJ2-7; no firm D call. The CDR3 totals 12 residues. Germline V gene data show CDR1 as MNHEY and CDR2 as SVGEGT. V was shortened by 6 bases and J by 5 bases, with 11 bases between the two germline ends. CDR3 sequence (DNA): TGTGCCAGCAGCTACCCCATCAACGAGCAGTACTTC. Its translation: CASSYPINEQYF.

The sample holds many counts of this clonotype. J is TRBJ2-1 and V is TRBV5-1; 10 bases fit TRBD2. Germline-derived CDR1 and CDR2 are SGHRS and YFSETQ. The V gene end was trimmed by 2 bases and the J gene end by 5 bases; junction bases not matched to a gene: 4. This CDR3 is 15 amino acids long. CDR3 sequence: CASSFGLAAHNEQFF. The CDR3 nucleotides are TGCGCCAGCAGCTTTGGACTAGCGGCTCACAATGAGCAGTTCTTC. Full variable domain (remainder filled in from reference TRBV5-1 and TRBJ2-1): KAGVTQTPRYLIKTRGQQVTLSCSPISGHRSVSWYQQTPGQGLQFLFEYFSETQRNKGNFPGRFSGRQFSNSRSEMNVSTLELGDSALYLCASSFGLAAHNEQFFGPGTRLTVL.